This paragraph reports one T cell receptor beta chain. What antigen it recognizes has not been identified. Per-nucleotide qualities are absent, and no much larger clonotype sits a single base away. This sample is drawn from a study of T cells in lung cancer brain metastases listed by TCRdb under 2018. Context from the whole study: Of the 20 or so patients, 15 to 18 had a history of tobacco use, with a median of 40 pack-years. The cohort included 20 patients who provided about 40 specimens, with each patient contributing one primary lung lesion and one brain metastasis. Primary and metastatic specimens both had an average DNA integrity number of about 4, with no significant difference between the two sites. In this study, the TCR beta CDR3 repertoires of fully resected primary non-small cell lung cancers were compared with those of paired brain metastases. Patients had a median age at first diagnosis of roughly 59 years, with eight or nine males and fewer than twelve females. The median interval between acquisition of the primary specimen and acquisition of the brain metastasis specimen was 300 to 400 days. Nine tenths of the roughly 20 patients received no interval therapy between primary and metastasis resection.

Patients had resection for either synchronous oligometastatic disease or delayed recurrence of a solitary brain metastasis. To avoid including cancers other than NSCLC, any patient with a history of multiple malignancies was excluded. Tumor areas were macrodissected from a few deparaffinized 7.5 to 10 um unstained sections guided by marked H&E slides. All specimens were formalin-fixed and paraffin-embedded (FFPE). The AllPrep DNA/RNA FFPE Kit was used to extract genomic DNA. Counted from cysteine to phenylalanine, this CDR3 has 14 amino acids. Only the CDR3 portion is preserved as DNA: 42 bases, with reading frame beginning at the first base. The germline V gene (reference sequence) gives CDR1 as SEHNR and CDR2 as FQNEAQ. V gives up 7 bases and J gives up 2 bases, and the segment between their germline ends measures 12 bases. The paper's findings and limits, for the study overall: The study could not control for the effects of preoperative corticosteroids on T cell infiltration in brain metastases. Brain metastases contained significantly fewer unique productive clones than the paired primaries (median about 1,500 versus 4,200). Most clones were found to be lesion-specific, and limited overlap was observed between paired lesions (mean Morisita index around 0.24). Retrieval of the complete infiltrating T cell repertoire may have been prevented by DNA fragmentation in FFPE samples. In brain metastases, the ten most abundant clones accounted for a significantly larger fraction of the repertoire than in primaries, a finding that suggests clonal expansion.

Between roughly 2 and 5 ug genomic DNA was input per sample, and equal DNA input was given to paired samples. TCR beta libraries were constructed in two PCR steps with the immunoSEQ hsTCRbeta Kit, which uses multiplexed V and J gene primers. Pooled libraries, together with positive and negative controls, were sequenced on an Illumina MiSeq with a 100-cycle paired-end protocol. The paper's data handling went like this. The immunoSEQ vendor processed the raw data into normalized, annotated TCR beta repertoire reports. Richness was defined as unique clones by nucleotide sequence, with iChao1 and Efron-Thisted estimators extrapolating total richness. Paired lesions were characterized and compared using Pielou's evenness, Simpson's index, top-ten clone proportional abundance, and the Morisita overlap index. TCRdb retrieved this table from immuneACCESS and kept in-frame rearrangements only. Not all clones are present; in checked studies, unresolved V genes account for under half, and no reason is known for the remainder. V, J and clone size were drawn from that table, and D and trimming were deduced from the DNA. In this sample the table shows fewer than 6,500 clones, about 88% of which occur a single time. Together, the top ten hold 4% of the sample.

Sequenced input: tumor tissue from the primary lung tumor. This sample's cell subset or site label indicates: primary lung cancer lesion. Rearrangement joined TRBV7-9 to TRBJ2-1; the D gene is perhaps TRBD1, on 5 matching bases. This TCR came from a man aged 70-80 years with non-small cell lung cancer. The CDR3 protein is CASTIGVPYNEQFF. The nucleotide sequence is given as TGTGCCAGCACGATAGGGGTTCCCTACAATGAGCAGTTCTTC.